This T cell receptor (beta chain) was identified in a study of cytomegalovirus exposure and HLA in healthy donors. On this clone: Antigen: not known.

Unmatched junction bases numbered 3, after V lost 4 bases and J lost 2 bases. CDR3 length: 14 amino acids. CDR1 and CDR2 (germline): SGDLS, YYNGEE. Use of 60 Vbeta and 13 Jbeta primers characterized the PCR. The assay was immunoSEQ multiplex PCR, and TCRdb's table has in-frame clones only and misses some. The sample includes some 85,000 clones, 76% of them seen just once. Broader study findings: Through in vitro validation, three CMV-associated chains were shown to be specific for CMV antigens. Analysis performed later found 16,000 or so TCR beta sequences associated with HLA alleles at 0.05 false discovery rate. Cytomegalovirus association was listed for around 180 TCR beta chains.

The TCR sequence derives from a man aged 35 to 55 in good health and CMV-seronegative. J is TRBJ2-5 and V is TRBV9; 9 bases map to TRBD2. What was sequenced was PBMCs. This CDR3 reads CASSMLAGQETQYF. The CDR3 region has the DNA TGTGCCAGCAGCATGCTAGCGGGACAAGAGACCCAGTACTTC. Full variable domain (remainder filled in from reference TRBV9 and TRBJ2-5): DSGVTQTPKHLITATGQRVTLRCSPRSGDLSVYWYQQSLDQGLQFLIQYYNGEERAKGNILERFSAQQFPDLHSELNLSSLELGDSALYFCASSMLAGQETQYFGPGTRLLVL.